This T cell receptor (beta chain) was recovered during a study of blood T cell repertoires in COVID-19. About the research overall: The cDNA or gDNA used as material had been derived from T cells, B-cell-depleted T cells, or PBMCs.

In the authors' methods: The authors estimated nucleated cell counts from reference gene primer amplification. Profiled with immunoSEQ multiplex PCR; TCRdb holds only in-frame clones, not every one. V, J and clone size are taken as reported in that table, and D and trimming were inferred from the DNA itself. The sample shows under 250,000 clones, about 82% of them seen only once. Seattle patients were enrolled while actively infected and followed longitudinally. The germline CDR1 and CDR2 sequences are MNHEY and SVGAGI. V lost 5 bases and J 8 bases, leaving 18 bases between the germline ends. This CDR3 comprises 14 residues.

The sequenced material came from peripheral blood. The receptor was isolated from a woman of 80 years or more with COVID-19, enrolled during active disease. V and J are TRBV6-5 and TRBJ1-2; a possible D gene is TRBD1 (5 bases). DNA for the CDR3: TGTGCCAGCAGTCGGGACGGGACTAGTTCCGGCTACACCTTC. This translates into CASSRDGTSSGYTF.